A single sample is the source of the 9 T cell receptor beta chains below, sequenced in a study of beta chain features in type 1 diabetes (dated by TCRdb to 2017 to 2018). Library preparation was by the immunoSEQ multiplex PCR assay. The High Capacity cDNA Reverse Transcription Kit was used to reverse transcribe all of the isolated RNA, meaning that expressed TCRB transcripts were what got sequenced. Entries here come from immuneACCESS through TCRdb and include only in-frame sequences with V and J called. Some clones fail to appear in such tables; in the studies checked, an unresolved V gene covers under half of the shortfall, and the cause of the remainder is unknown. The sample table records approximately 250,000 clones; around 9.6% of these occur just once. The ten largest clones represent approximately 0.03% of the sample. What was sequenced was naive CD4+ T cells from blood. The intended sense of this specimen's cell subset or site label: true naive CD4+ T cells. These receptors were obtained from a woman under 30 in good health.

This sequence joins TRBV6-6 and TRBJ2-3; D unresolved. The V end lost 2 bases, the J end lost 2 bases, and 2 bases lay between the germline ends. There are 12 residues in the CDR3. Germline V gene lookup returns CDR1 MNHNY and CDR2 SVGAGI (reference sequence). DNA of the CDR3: TGTGCCAGCAGTTACCTCACAGATACGCAGTATTTT. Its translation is CASSYLTDTQYF.

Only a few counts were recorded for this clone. CDR3 in amino acids: CASMTAGGSDTQYF. CDR3 coding DNA: TGTGCCAGCATGACGGCGGGAGGGTCAGATACGCAGTATTTT. This sequence joins TRBV25-1 and TRBJ2-3, with TRBD2 identical over 9 bases. The V segment lost 7 bases and the J segment 4 bases; nucleotides outside the gene matches: 6. CDR3 length equals 14 residues. Germline V gene sequence: CDR1 MGHDK, CDR2 SYGVNS.

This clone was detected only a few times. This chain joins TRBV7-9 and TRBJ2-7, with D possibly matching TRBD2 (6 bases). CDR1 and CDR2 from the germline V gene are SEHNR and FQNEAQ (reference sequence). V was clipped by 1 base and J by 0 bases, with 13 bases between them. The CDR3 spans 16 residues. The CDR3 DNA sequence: TGTGCCAGCAGCTTAGATATTCTCGGGAGCTCCTACGAGCAGTACTTC. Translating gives CASSLDILGSSYEQYF.

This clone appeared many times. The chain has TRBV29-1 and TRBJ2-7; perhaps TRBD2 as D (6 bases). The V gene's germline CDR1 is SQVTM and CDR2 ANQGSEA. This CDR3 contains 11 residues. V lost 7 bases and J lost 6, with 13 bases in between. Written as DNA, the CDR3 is TGCAGCGGGAAGTCGGGAGTCGAGCAGTACTTC. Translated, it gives CSGKSGVEQYF.

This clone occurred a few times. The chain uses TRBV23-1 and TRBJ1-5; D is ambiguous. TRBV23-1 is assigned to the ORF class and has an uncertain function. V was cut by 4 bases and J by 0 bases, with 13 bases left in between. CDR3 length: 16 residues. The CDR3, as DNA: TGCGCCAGCAGTCGCAAGCGAGGAGATAGCAATCAGCCCCAGCATTTT. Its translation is CASSRKRGDSNQPQHF.

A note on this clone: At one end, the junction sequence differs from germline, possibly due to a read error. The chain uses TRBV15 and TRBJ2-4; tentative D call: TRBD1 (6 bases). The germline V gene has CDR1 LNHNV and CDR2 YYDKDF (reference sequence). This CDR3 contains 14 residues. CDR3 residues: CATSRELLGTSRSF. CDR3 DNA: TGTGCCACCAGCAGAGAACTCCTTGGGACATCGAGGTCCTTC.

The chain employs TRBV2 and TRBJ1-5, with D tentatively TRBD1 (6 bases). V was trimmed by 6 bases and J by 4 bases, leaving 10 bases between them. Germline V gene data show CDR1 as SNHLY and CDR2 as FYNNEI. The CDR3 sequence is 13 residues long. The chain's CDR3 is CASSADRNQPQHF. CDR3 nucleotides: TGTGCCAGCAGCGCCGACAGGAATCAGCCCCAGCATTTT.

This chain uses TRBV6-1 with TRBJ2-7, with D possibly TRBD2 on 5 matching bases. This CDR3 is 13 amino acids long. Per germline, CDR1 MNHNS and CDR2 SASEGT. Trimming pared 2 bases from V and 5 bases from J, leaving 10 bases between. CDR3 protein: CASSEIDGDEQYF. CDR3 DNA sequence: TGTGCCAGCAGTGAAATAGACGGGGACGAGCAGTACTTC.

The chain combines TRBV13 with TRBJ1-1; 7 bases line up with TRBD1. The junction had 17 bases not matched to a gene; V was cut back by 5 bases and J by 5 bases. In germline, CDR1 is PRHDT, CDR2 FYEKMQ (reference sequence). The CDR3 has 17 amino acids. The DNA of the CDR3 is TGTGCCAGCAGCGTGGGACAGTTTCCCGGTTTTGGGACTGAAGCTTTCTTT. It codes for CASSVGQFPGFGTEAFF. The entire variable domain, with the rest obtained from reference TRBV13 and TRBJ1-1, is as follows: AAGVIQSPRHLIKEKRETATLKCYPIPRHDTVYWYQQGPGQDPQFLISFYEKMQSDKGSIPDRFSAQQFSDYHSELNMSSLELGDSALYFCASSVGQFPGFGTEAFFGQGTRLTVV.